One and the same sample provided the 20 T cell receptor beta chains below, sequenced in a study of T cell responses to AZD1222 COVID-19 vaccine. Sequencing used immunoSEQ multiplex PCR; TCRdb keeps in-frame clones, though not all of them. The table records about 110,000 clones, around 81% of them present only once. Sequences were derived from peripheral blood, sampled on day 0 of AZD1222 vaccination. The receptors originated from an adult in good health.

The V call is TRBV25-1, the J call TRBJ1-2; 9 bases match TRBD1. With 2 bases clipped from V and 2 bases from J, the junction kept 9 bases outside the gene matches. The CDR3 consists of 17 residues. Germline values: CDR1 MGHDK, CDR2 SYGVNS. The CDR3 spells CASSESFRQGGNYGYTF. CDR3 in DNA: TGTGCCAGCAGTGAAAGCTTTCGACAGGGGGGAAACTATGGCTACACCTTC.

The rearrangement uses TRBV30 and TRBJ2-5, with D unclear. V dropped 3 bases and J dropped 5 bases, with 7 bases sitting between them. Per the germline V gene, CDR1 is GTSNPN and CDR2 is SVGIG (reference sequence). The CDR3 runs 11 residues. The CDR3 is CAWRLGETQYF. The CDR3, as DNA: TGTGCCTGGAGGCTCGGGGAGACCCAGTACTTC.

This chain joins TRBV28 and TRBJ1-6; 7 bases match TRBD1. The CDR3 covers 13 residues. The J segment lost 9 bases and the V segment lost 6 bases, leaving 5 bases of the junction unmatched. Germline V CDR1 and CDR2: MDHEN, SYDVKM. CDR3 sequence (DNA): TGTGCCAGCAGCAAGGGGGCGGGTTCACCCCTCCACTTT. Translated: CASSKGAGSPLHF.

By proportion, this clone is medium-sized (0.01 to 0.1%). V is TRBV6-4 and J is TRBJ2-3, with 8 bases identical to TRBD2. Germline CDR1 and CDR2: MRHNA and SNTAGT. V shed 3 bases, J shed 1 base, and the junction held 3 bases outside the gene matches. The CDR3 has 15 residues. The CDR3 nucleotides read TGTGCCAGCAGTGATCTAGCGGGTGGCACAGATACGCAGTATTTT. Its protein product is CASSDLAGGTDTQYF.

The genes are TRBV5-1 and TRBJ1-1; D gene ambiguous. This CDR3 is 14 amino acids long. Germline lookup yields CDR1 SGHRS and CDR2 YFSETQ. V was cut by 1 base and J by 1 base, with 8 bases left in between. The CDR3 bases are TGCGCCAGCAGCTTGAGGGTTGCGAACACTGAAGCTTTCTTT. Residues: CASSLRVANTEAFF. Full variable domain (missing parts from reference TRBV5-1 and TRBJ1-1): KAGVTQTPRYLIKTRGQQVTLSCSPISGHRSVSWYQQTPGQGLQFLFEYFSETQRNKGNFPGRFSGRQFSNSRSEMNVSTLELGDSALYLCASSLRVANTEAFFGQGTRLTVV.

The chain recombines TRBV5-1 with TRBJ1-6; D remains unclear. Trimming took 2 bases from V and 7 from J, leaving 10 bases between them. The length of the CDR3 is 14 residues. Germline V gives CDR1 SGHRS, CDR2 YFSETQ. CDR3: CASSFGGGNSPLHF. The CDR3 DNA sequence: TGCGCCAGCAGCTTCGGAGGCGGGAATTCACCCCTCCACTTT.

This chain uses TRBV5-1 with TRBJ1-2; 7 nucleotides match TRBD1. Looked up from germline, CDR1 is SGHRS and CDR2 is YFSETQ. The V gene end was trimmed by 4 bases and the J gene end by 5 bases; junction bases not matched to a gene: 2. This CDR3 contains 12 residues. CDR3 in DNA: TGCGCCAGCAGCACGGACAGGTATGGCTACACCTTC. This codes for CASSTDRYGYTF.

The V gene is TRBV15, the J gene TRBJ2-7; no clear D. V dropped 0 bases and J dropped 9 bases, with 18 bases sitting between them. In germline, CDR1 is LNHNV, CDR2 YYDKDF (reference sequence). The CDR3 has 15 amino acids. The CDR3 loop reads CATSRDSRLIPRQYF. The DNA for the CDR3 is TGTGCCACCAGCAGAGATTCCCGATTAATCCCGCGGCAGTACTTC. Supplemented by reference TRBV15 and TRBJ2-7, the full variable domain reads DAMVIQNPRYQVTQFGKPVTLSCSQTLNHNVMYWYQQKSSQAPKLLFHYYDKDFNNEADTPDNFQSRRPNTSFCFLDIRSPGLGDTAMYLCATSRDSRLIPRQYFGPGTRLTVT.

This rearrangement joins TRBV15 to TRBJ1-1, with 9 positions matching TRBD1. The germline V gene has CDR1 LNHNV and CDR2 YYDKDF (reference sequence). The CDR3 sequence is 16 residues long. V dropped 5 bases and J dropped 3; count of bases not matched to a gene: 10. The CDR3 region has the DNA TGTGCCACCAGCGGGCGGACAGGGGCGTGGGACACTGAAGCTTTCTTT. Protein product: CATSGRTGAWDTEAFF.

This clone has only one observation. The chain recombines TRBV6-5 with TRBJ1-4, with a possible D match to TRBD1 (5 bases). Germline loops: CDR1 MNHEY, CDR2 SVGAGI. V lost 4 bases and J lost 5, with 14 bases in between. CDR3 length equals 15 residues. CDR3 nucleotides: TGTGCCAGCAGTTTGTCCGGGACGGAGAATGAAAAACTGTTTTTT. Its translation: CASSLSGTENEKLFF.

This clone was seen once. The chain uses TRBV11-2 and TRBJ1-4; possibly TRBD1 for D (5 bases). Germline lookup yields CDR1 SGHAT and CDR2 FQNNGV. The CDR3 contains 14 residues. With 4 bases removed from V and 5 bases from J, the gap between germline ends came to 11 bases. The CDR3 DNA reads as TGTGCCAGCAGCTCCGACAGCTTCAATGAAAAACTGTTTTTT. This gives the protein CASSSDSFNEKLFF.

The chain carries TRBV5-4 and TRBJ1-6; 9 bases are a match to TRBD1. V lost 4 bases to trimming and J lost 7 bases; unmatched junction nucleotides: 6. CDR1 and CDR2 from the germline V gene are SGHNT and YYREEE (reference sequence). The CDR3 spans 15 residues. The CDR3 loop is CASSPGQGLNSPLHF. The CDR3, as DNA: TGTGCCAGCAGCCCAGGACAGGGGTTGAATTCACCCCTCCACTTT.

This sequence joins TRBV2 and TRBJ1-2; no reliable D call. Germline CDR1 SNHLY, CDR2 FYNNEI. Trimming pared 7 bases from V and 4 bases from J, leaving 16 bases between. This CDR3 contains 14 residues. The CDR3 DNA reads as TGTGCCAGCATCCGGAGGGCCAGCGCCTATGGCTACACCTTC. It encodes CASIRRASAYGYTF.

The rearrangement joins TRBV7-2 to TRBJ2-1; D might be TRBD2 (5 bases). CDR1 and CDR2 (germline): SGHTA, FQGNSA. Trimming took off 2 bases at V and 10 bases at J, with 24 bases between the two ends. The CDR3 spans 17 residues. The CDR3 nucleotides are TGTGCCAGCAGCTTAAATCGGGGTTTTGGGCAGTTCCGAGAGCAGTTCTTC. It translates to CASSLNRGFGQFREQFF.

This clone was recorded at least ten times. J is TRBJ1-2 and V is TRBV23-1; no clear D. Being an ORF, TRBV23-1 has a function that is uncertain. Trimming took off 0 bases at V and 2 bases at J, with 7 bases between the two ends. This CDR3 contains 14 residues. The CDR3 nucleotides are TGCGCCAGCAGTCAATCGATACAGAACTATGGCTACACCTTC. Translation: CASSQSIQNYGYTF.

The CDR3 protein is CASSDPRGSGNTIYF. The CDR3 bases are TGTGCCAGCAGTGACCCTCGGGGCTCTGGAAACACCATATATTTT. The J gene is TRBJ1-3, the V gene TRBV25-1; D not resolved. The CDR3 extends over 15 amino acids. V lost 3 bases and J 0 bases, leaving 9 bases between the germline ends. The V gene's germline CDR1 is MGHDK and CDR2 SYGVNS. The complete variable domain, with remaining parts taken from reference TRBV25-1 and TRBJ1-3, reads EADIYQTPRYLVIGTGKKITLECSQTMGHDKMYWYQQDPGMELHLIHYSYGVNSTEKGDLSSESTVSRIRTEHFPLTLESARPSHTSQYLCASSDPRGSGNTIYFGEGSWLTVV.

The table lists this clone with a count of one. The chain links TRBV7-2 to TRBJ2-6, with 8 bases fitting TRBD1. The germline CDR1 and CDR2 sequences are SGHTA and FQGNSA. The V segment lost 5 bases and the J segment 2 bases; nucleotides outside the gene matches: 5. CDR3 length: 16 residues. CDR3 bases: TGTGCCAGCAGCGCCCAGGGGGCGGCTGGGGCCAACGTCCTGACTTTC. Translation: CASSAQGAAGANVLTF.

V and J are TRBV6-5 and TRBJ2-7, with a tentative D call TRBD2 (7 bases). CDR3 length: 15 amino acids. Trimming took 6 bases from V and 2 from J, leaving 17 bases between them. Germline CDR1 is MNHEY and CDR2 is SVGAGI. CDR3 protein: CASRDARGPTYEQYF. The CDR3 DNA is TGTGCCAGCAGGGACGCGCGGGGGCCCACCTACGAGCAGTACTTC.

The chain couples TRBV5-4 to TRBJ1-4; D gene unclear. Per germline, CDR1 SGHNT and CDR2 YYREEE (reference sequence). The CDR3 is made up of 13 amino acids. V was trimmed by 3 bases and J by 8 bases, leaving 11 bases between them. The CDR3 protein is CASSSDSTEKLFF. The DNA for the CDR3 is TGTGCCAGCAGCTCCGACTCTACGGAAAAACTGTTTTTT.

The V call is TRBV5-5, the J call TRBJ2-1; D unresolved. V was trimmed by 4 bases and J by 6 bases, leaving 17 bases between them. The CDR3 is 15 residues long. Germline values: CDR1 SGHKS, CDR2 YYEKEE (reference sequence). The CDR3 loop reads CASSPLGSVGNEQFF. DNA of the CDR3: TGTGCCAGCAGCCCTCTCGGTAGTGTGGGCAATGAGCAGTTCTTC. Full variable domain (remainder filled in from reference TRBV5-5 and TRBJ2-1): DAGVTQSPTHLIKTRGQQVTLRCSPISGHKSVSWYQQVLGQGPQFIFQYYEKEERGRGNFPDRFSARQFPNYSSELNVNALLLGDSALYLCASSPLGSVGNEQFFGPGTRLTVL.